This T cell receptor beta chain stems from a study of blood T cell repertoires in COVID-19. Overall study context: The cDNA or gDNA used as material had been derived from T cells, B-cell-depleted T cells, or PBMCs.

Germline loops: CDR1 ENHRY, CDR2 SYGVKD. V was trimmed by 4 bases and J by 0 bases, leaving 17 bases between them. The CDR3 sequence is 17 residues long. Original processing notes: Reference gene primer amplification yielded estimated nucleated cell counts. Assay: immunoSEQ multiplex PCR; the TCRdb copy retains only in-frame clones and omits some. The V and J calls and clone size were taken over from that table, and D and trimming were inferred from the DNA. The sample contains some 130,000 clones, 84% of which appear only once. Researchers sorted participants into cohorts using their self-reported clinical history.

Sequences were obtained from PBMCs or T cells enriched from blood (not recorded which). The clonotype comes from a man between 40 and 49 years old with acute COVID-19. The chain uses TRBV10-3 and TRBJ2-3; D may be TRBD1 (5 bases). CDR3 in amino acids: CAISGRRTSLSTDTQYF. Written as DNA, the CDR3 is TGTGCCATCAGTGGGCGGCGGACAAGCTTGAGCACAGATACGCAGTATTTT.